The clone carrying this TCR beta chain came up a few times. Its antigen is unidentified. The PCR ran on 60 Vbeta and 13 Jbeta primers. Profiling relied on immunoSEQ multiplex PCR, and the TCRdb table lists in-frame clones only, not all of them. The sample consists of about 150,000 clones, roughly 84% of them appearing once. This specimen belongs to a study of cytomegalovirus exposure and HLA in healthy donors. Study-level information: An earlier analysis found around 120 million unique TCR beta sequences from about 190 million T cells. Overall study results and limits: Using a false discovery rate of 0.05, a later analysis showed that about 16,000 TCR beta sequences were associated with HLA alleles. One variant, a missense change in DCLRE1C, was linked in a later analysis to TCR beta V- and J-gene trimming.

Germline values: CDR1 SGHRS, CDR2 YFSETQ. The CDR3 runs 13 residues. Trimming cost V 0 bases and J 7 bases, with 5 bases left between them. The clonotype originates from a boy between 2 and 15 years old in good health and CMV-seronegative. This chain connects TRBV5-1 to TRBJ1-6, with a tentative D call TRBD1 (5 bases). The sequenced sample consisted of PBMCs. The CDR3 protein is CASSLDRNSPLHF. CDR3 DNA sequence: TGCGCCAGCAGCTTGGACAGGAATTCACCCCTCCACTTT.